The 13 T cell receptor beta chains below come from one sample, sequenced in a study of shared clonotypes between healthy human individuals. Using immunoSEQ multiplex PCR, the repertoire was profiled, and TCRdb retains in-frame clones only, with some absent. The sample has roughly 720,000 clones, around 90% seen once. The sequencing input was memory CD8+ T cells from PBMCs. Regarding subset: CD45RO+ cells pooled with CCR7-negative TemRA cells. These receptors were taken from a man aged 18 to 30 in good health. Some clones in this sample may be carry-over from other donors' samples.

The genes are TRBV9 and TRBJ2-7; D is perhaps TRBD1 or TRBD2 (5 bases each). Trimming shortened V by 6 bases and J by 3 bases, and 16 bases separated the two germline ends. The germline CDR1 and CDR2 sequences are SGDLS and YYNGEE. CDR3 size: 14 residues. CDR3 coding DNA: TGTGCCAGCACCTCGAGGGACGGGGACTACGAGCAGTACTTC. This gives the protein CASTSRDGDYEQYF.

This chain connects TRBV7-9 to TRBJ2-2; no clear D gene. The germline V and J ends were trimmed by 4 bases and 3 bases, with 9 bases remaining between them. Germline CDR1 and CDR2: SEHNR and FQNEAQ (reference sequence). The CDR3 runs 14 residues. In DNA, the CDR3 is TGTGCCAGCAGCTCTTCTGGGGACACCGGGGAGCTGTTTTTT. Encoded protein: CASSSSGDTGELFF.

V is TRBV4-1 and J is TRBJ1-1; TRBD1 matches at 7 bases. The CDR3 is 15 residues long. The V gene's germline CDR1 is MGHRA and CDR2 YSYEKL. Trimming took 2 bases from V and 9 from J; bases not matched to a gene: 12. CDR3 coding DNA: TGCGCCAGCAGCCAATTCCACACAGGGGAGTCTCAAGCTTTCTTT. Amino acid sequence: CASSQFHTGESQAFF.

The J gene is TRBJ2-7, the V gene TRBV30; TRBD2 aligns across 7 bases. The CDR3 consists of 15 residues. The germline CDR1 and CDR2 sequences are GTSNPN and SVGIG (reference sequence). The trim removed 5 bases at V and 4 bases at J, leaving 14 bases unmatched. This CDR3 is CAWDPSGAGGYEQYF. Written as DNA, the CDR3 is TGTGCCTGGGACCCAAGCGGGGCCGGTGGGTACGAGCAGTACTTC. Supplemented by reference TRBV30 and TRBJ2-7, the full variable domain reads SQTIHQWPATLVQPVGSPLSLECTVEGTSNPNLYWYRQAAGRGLQLLFYSVGIGQISSEVPQNLSASRPQDRQFILSSKKLLLSDSGFYLCAWDPSGAGGYEQYFGPGTRLTVT.

This clone was picked up a small number of times. The rearrangement uses TRBV14 and TRBJ1-1; possible D gene TRBD1, 5 bases. This CDR3 is 13 amino acids long. The V and J ends lost 4 bases and 5 bases respectively, with 11 bases between them. Looked up from germline, CDR1 is SGHDN and CDR2 is FVKESK. The CDR3: CASSLSGGTEAFF. The CDR3 nucleotides are TGTGCCAGCAGCCTAAGTGGGGGAACTGAAGCTTTCTTT.

The chain combines TRBV2 with TRBJ2-7, with D tentatively TRBD1 (6 bases). Trimming cost V 4 bases and J 3 bases, with 19 bases left between them. The CDR3 sequence is 16 residues long. CDR1 is SNHLY, CDR2 FYNNEI, per germline. For the CDR3, the DNA is TGTGCCAGCAGTGTGCCAGACAGGACTTTTTTCTACGAGCAGTACTTC. Its translation is CASSVPDRTFFYEQYF.

In nucleotides, the CDR3 is TGCGCCAGCAGCCAAGTAGGGCAGGGAGGCCCGGGGGCCAGTTTTGATACGCAGTATTTT. This gives the protein CASSQVGQGGPGASFDTQYF. The gene calls are TRBV4-1 and TRBJ2-3; perhaps D is TRBD1 or TRBD2 (6 bases each). Germline loops: CDR1 MGHRA, CDR2 YSYEKL. V lost 1 base to trimming and J lost 6 bases, with 29 bases between them. The CDR3 totals 20 residues.

V usage is TRBV7-9 and J usage is TRBJ2-5; 9 bases align to TRBD2. The CDR3 sequence is 12 residues long. Germline V gene data show CDR1 as SEHNR and CDR2 as FQNEAQ (reference sequence). The J segment lost 5 bases and the V segment lost 5 bases, leaving 0 bases of the junction unmatched. The CDR3 is CASSGLAETQYF. DNA for the CDR3: TGTGCCAGCAGCGGACTAGCGGAGACCCAGTACTTC.

The rearrangement joins TRBV10-2 to TRBJ1-2; D remains ambiguous. The CDR3 is 15 residues long. Germline lookup yields CDR1 WSHSY and CDR2 SAAADI. V gave up 2 bases and J gave up 3 bases, with 13 bases separating them. This chain's CDR3 is CASSEVAAPDYGYTF. CDR3 coding DNA: TGCGCCAGCAGTGAGGTGGCGGCCCCGGACTATGGCTACACCTTC.

The chain carries TRBV7-6 and TRBJ1-1, with D uncertain. Germline V gene sequence: CDR1 SGHVS, CDR2 FNYEAQ. The CDR3 covers 13 residues. Trimming took off 1 base at V and 6 bases at J, with 9 bases between the two ends. The CDR3 DNA reads TGTGCCAGCAGCTTAGGGTCTGGGGCTGAAGCTTTCTTT. Translating it yields CASSLGSGAEAFF.

This rearrangement joins TRBV5-5 to TRBJ2-7, with a tentative D call TRBD2 (6 bases). Between the trimmed V and J ends, which lost 2 bases and 3 bases, there was a span of 15 bases. This CDR3 comprises 15 residues. Germline CDR1 SGHKS, CDR2 YYEKEE (reference sequence). The CDR3 coding sequence is TGTGCCAGCAGCTTATGGCGGGGAGCACTCTACGAGCAGTACTTC. Amino acids: CASSLWRGALYEQYF.

This clone was counted only a few times. The rearrangement uses TRBV7-9 and TRBJ2-1, with D possibly called TRBD1 or TRBD2 (5 bases each). CDR1 and CDR2 from the germline V gene are SEHNR and FQNEAQ (reference sequence). The CDR3 totals 14 residues. Trimming left V 5 bases short and J 5 bases short, with 13 bases between. The CDR3 sequence is CASSPRDRNNEQFF. The CDR3 region has the DNA TGTGCCAGCAGCCCCCGGGACCGAAACAATGAGCAGTTCTTC.

The CDR3 DNA follows: TGTGCAGCGATCCAGTTCACAGATACGCAGTATTTT. Translation: CAAIQFTDTQYF. This chain uses TRBV2 with TRBJ2-3; D is unresolved. The CDR3 is 12 residues long. Germline loops: CDR1 SNHLY, CDR2 FYNNEI.